This T cell receptor beta chain was identified during a study of blood T cell repertoires in COVID-19. Clinical histories supplied by participants themselves formed the basis of cohort assignment. Measured with immunoSEQ multiplex PCR; TCRdb has only the in-frame clones, and not every one. The data show roughly 200,000 clones, about 81% seen once. The CDR3 is 15 amino acids. V lost 3 bases and J lost 2, with 13 bases in between. The germline V gene has CDR1 SNHLY and CDR2 FYNNEI. This TCR was sampled from a man aged 35 to 55 who had recovered from COVID-19. Sequencing used PBMCs or T cells enriched from blood (not recorded which). The chain couples TRBV2 to TRBJ1-2; weak D call: TRBD1 (5 bases). The CDR3 region is CASSETGGRNYGYTF. CDR3 nucleotides: TGTGCCAGCAGTGAGACGGGGGGTAGGAACTATGGCTACACCTTC. Full variable domain (rest looked up from reference TRBV2 and TRBJ1-2): EPEVTQTPSHQVTQMGQEVILRCVPISNHLYFYWYRQILGQKVEFLVSFYNNEISEKSEIFDDQFSVERPDGSNFTLKIRSTKLEDSAMYFCASSETGGRNYGYTFGSGTRLTVV.